Presented here are 16 T cell receptor beta chains from one specimen sequenced in a study of blood T cell repertoires in COVID-19. Repertoires were generated with immunoSEQ multiplex PCR, while TCRdb's copy carries only in-frame clones and drops some. The table shows some 150,000 clones, with approximately 90% occurring only once. Sequencing input: peripheral blood. The receptors come from an older woman with active COVID-19.

J is TRBJ2-3 and V is TRBV28; 9 bases fit TRBD2. Trimming removed 5 bases from V and 2 bases from J; junction bases left unmatched: 11. The CDR3 loop spans 17 amino acids. Germline-derived CDR1 and CDR2 are MDHEN and SYDVKM. The CDR3 coding sequence is TGTGCCAGCAGTGGGGGGTTAGCGGGAGTTCTCACAGATACGCAGTATTTT. Its protein is CASSGGLAGVLTDTQYF.

The chain uses TRBV6-1 and TRBJ2-1; D may be TRBD1 (5 bases). The V end lost 8 bases, the J end lost 6 bases, and 14 bases lay between the germline ends. This CDR3 is built from 13 residues. The germline V gene encodes CDR1 MNHNS and CDR2 SASEGT. The CDR3, as DNA: TGTGCCAGCTCCAACGTTAGGGGCAATGAGCAGTTCTTC. It codes for CASSNVRGNEQFF.

The rearrangement joins TRBV3-1 (or the pseudogene TRBV3-2) to TRBJ1-1; the match to TRBD1 covers 8 bases. The CDR3 totals 16 residues. J lost 2 bases, V lost 2 bases, and 7 bases had no gene match. In germline, CDR1 is LGHDT, CDR2 YNNKEL (reference sequence). The CDR3 loop is CASSQLRQGINTEAFF. In DNA form, the CDR3 reads TGTGCCAGCAGCCAATTACGACAGGGGATCAACACTGAAGCTTTCTTT.

This chain joins TRBV3-1 (or the pseudogene TRBV3-2) and TRBJ2-7; no clear D. This CDR3 contains 14 residues. The germline CDR1 and CDR2 sequences are LGHDT and YNNKEL (reference sequence). The V and J ends lost 6 bases and 3 bases respectively, with 15 bases between them. This chain's CDR3 is CASSRPITNYEQYF. For the CDR3, the DNA is TGTGCCAGCAGTCGGCCAATAACTAACTACGAGCAGTACTTC.

The V call is TRBV4-1, the J call TRBJ2-2; 9 bases agree with TRBD2. The trim removed 0 bases at V and 0 bases at J, leaving 2 bases unmatched. The germline CDR1 and CDR2 sequences are MGHRA and YSYEKL. The CDR3 consists of 17 residues. CDR3 in amino acids: CASSQDSGRTNTGELFF. The CDR3 DNA follows: TGCGCCAGCAGCCAAGATAGCGGGAGAACGAACACCGGGGAGCTGTTTTTT.

The chain uses TRBV7-2 and TRBJ1-2; D may be TRBD1 (5 bases). The germline gives CDR1 SGHTA, CDR2 FQGNSA. This CDR3 is 11 amino acids long. V lost 5 bases, J lost 8 bases, and 9 bases lay in between. Written as DNA, the CDR3 is TGTGCCAGCAGCCGTACAGGAGGCTACACCTTC. It yields the protein CASSRTGGYTF.

The chain joins TRBV10-1 to TRBJ2-6; weak D call: TRBD2 (6 bases). The V and J ends lost 6 bases and 0 bases respectively, with 18 bases between them. Germline CDR1 WNHNN, CDR2 SYGVQD (reference sequence). The CDR3 covers 18 residues. CDR3 in DNA: TGCGCCAGCAGATCTGGGGGTAGCGGAAACTCTGGGGCCAACGTCCTGACTTTC. Residues: CASRSGGSGNSGANVLTF.

The chain combines TRBV9 with TRBJ2-2; TRBD1 is a possible D gene (7 bases). Germline V lookup: CDR1 SGDLS, CDR2 YYNGEE. CDR3 length equals 16 residues. V was pared by 0 bases and J by 4 bases, with 13 bases between. The CDR3 loop is CASSVAGGGATGELFF. Written as DNA, the CDR3 is TGTGCCAGCAGCGTAGCAGGAGGGGGCGCCACCGGGGAGCTGTTTTTT. Variable domain in full (rest from reference TRBV9 and TRBJ2-2): DSGVTQTPKHLITATGQRVTLRCSPRSGDLSVYWYQQSLDQGLQFLIQYYNGEERAKGNILERFSAQQFPDLHSELNLSSLELGDSALYFCASSVAGGGATGELFFGEGSRLTVL.

The chain carries TRBV7-2 and TRBJ1-1; a possible D gene is TRBD1 (5 bases). Trimming removed 4 bases from V and 4 bases from J, with 13 bases in between. Germline V gene sequence: CDR1 SGHTA, CDR2 FQGNSA. The length of the CDR3 is 14 residues. CDR3 coding DNA: TGTGCCAGCAGCTCAGGAGGGGTTTTCACTGAAGCTTTCTTT. This gives the protein CASSSGGVFTEAFF.

The chain couples TRBV2 to TRBJ1-2; no reliable D call. The germline gives CDR1 SNHLY, CDR2 FYNNEI. CDR3 length: 12 residues. Trimming took off 5 bases at V and 8 bases at J, with 12 bases between the two ends. For the CDR3, the DNA is TGTGCCAGCAGTATCTCCCCCGGGGGCTACACCTTC. The encoded protein is CASSISPGGYTF.

This chain links TRBV10-3 with TRBJ2-1, with D possibly matching TRBD2 (5 bases). The length of the CDR3 is 14 residues. V lost 2 bases, J lost 0 bases, and 5 bases lay in between. The germline gives CDR1 ENHRY, CDR2 SYGVKD. The CDR3 region is CAISETSSYNEQFF. The CDR3 bases are TGTGCCATCAGTGAGACTAGCTCCTACAATGAGCAGTTCTTC.

The sample holds a few counts of this clone. The CDR3 loop is CASRHYGQGDSPLHF. CDR3 DNA sequence: TGTGCCAGCAGACACTATGGACAGGGTGATTCACCCCTCCACTTT. The chain employs TRBV3-1 (or the pseudogene TRBV3-2) and TRBJ1-6; 8 bases map to TRBD1. The CDR3 spans 15 residues. Germline V CDR1 and CDR2: LGHDT, YNNKEL (reference sequence). V lost 6 bases to trimming and J lost 8 bases; unmatched junction nucleotides: 9.

DNA for the CDR3: TGTGCCAGCAGCAAAGGGTGCCAGGGGGAGACCACCGGGGAGCTGTTTTTT. Amino acids: CASSKGCQGETTGELFF. V gene TRBV21-1 combines with J gene TRBJ2-2; TRBD1 reflects the table's D call only, with no check against the DNA. TRBV21-1 is termed a pseudogene. The CDR3 has 17 residues.

V usage is TRBV4-1 and J usage is TRBJ1-1; D call uncertain. V dropped 0 bases and J dropped 0 bases, with 11 bases sitting between them. The CDR3 totals 16 residues. Germline V gives CDR1 MGHRA, CDR2 YSYEKL. The DNA for the CDR3 is TGCGCCAGCAGCCAAGATGGGCAGACTATGAACACTGAAGCTTTCTTT. It yields the protein CASSQDGQTMNTEAFF.

The chain is built from TRBV7-9 and TRBJ2-1; 7 nucleotides line up with TRBD2. CDR3 length: 17 residues. With V trimmed by 7 bases and J by 2 bases, 14 bases remained unmatched. CDR1 is SEHNR, CDR2 FQNEAQ, per germline (reference sequence). In DNA form, the CDR3 reads TGTGCCAGCAATCTATTTGCGGGAGATATCGCCTACAATGAGCAGTTCTTC. Translated, it gives CASNLFAGDIAYNEQFF.

The chain combines TRBV7-2 with TRBJ2-3; 14 bases line up with TRBD2. Losses at the gene ends were 5 bases for V and 2 bases for J; bases not matched to a gene: 6. CDR1 is SGHTA, CDR2 FQGNSA, per germline. CDR3 length equals 17 residues. CDR3 bases: TGTGCCAGCAGCCGCAGACTAGCGGGAGGGTACACAGATACGCAGTATTTT. Translation gives CASSRRLAGGYTDTQYF.